This T cell receptor beta chain stems from a study of radiation and T cells in renal cell carcinoma. Trimming stripped 3 bases from V and 3 bases from J, with 11 bases between. This CDR3 is built from 14 residues. Germline CDR1 SGHTA, CDR2 FQGNSA. Time point specified: baseline pretreatment blood. Treatment in this sample: 15 Gy SBRT to primary tumor, nephrectomy 4 weeks later. Measured with immunoSEQ multiplex PCR; TCRdb has only the in-frame clones, and not every one. The table has about 130,000 clones, approximately 78% seen once. The V call is TRBV7-2, the J call TRBJ1-1; TRBD1 is a possible D gene (5 bases). Sequenced material: blood, taken from a patient whose treatment included radiotherapy and nephrectomy. The sequence was obtained from a woman aged 55-75 years with renal cell carcinoma. CDR3 sequence: CASSFQGFDTEAFF. CDR3 coding DNA: TGTGCCAGCAGCTTCCAGGGATTCGACACTGAAGCTTTCTTT.